This TCR beta chain appears in the sequencing data of a study of T cell repertoires in cytomegalovirus infection. In the study overall: CMV infection together with matching HLA type was indicated by public TCR beta signatures. Whole-study results and caveats: Ex vivo responses were dominated by HLA-C-restricted CMV-specific TCR beta clonotypes.

From the reads, TCRdb called clonotypes with MiXCR, one entry per CDR3 protein. The sample contains around 530,000 distinct CDR3 sequences, 26% of which appear only once. Germline values: CDR1 SGHDT, CDR2 YYEEEE. The CDR3 is made up of 15 amino acids. J gave up 3 bases and V 2 bases, and 4 bases lay outside the gene matches. About this clonotype: The antigen remains undetermined.

The specimen was PBMCs. The TCR sequence derives from a human donor in good health (CMV status not recorded). Some clones in this sample may be carry-over from other donors' samples. The rearrangement uses TRBV5-6 and TRBJ2-5; 10 positions agree with TRBD2. The CDR3 sequence: CASSLPSGREETQYF. Written as DNA, the CDR3 is TGTGCCAGCAGCTTACCCAGCGGGAGGGAAGAGACCCAGTACTTC.